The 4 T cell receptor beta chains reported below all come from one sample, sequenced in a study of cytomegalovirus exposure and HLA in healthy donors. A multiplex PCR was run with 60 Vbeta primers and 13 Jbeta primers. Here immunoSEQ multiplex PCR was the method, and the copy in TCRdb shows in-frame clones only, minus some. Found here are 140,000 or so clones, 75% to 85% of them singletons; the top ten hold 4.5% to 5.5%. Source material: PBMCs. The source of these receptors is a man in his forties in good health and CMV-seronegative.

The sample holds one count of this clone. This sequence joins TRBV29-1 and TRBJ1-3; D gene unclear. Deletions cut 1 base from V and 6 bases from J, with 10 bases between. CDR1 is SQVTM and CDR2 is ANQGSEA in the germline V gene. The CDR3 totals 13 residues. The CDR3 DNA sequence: TGCAGCGTTGAAGGCCCAGGAACAAACACCATATATTTT. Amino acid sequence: CSVEGPGTNTIYF. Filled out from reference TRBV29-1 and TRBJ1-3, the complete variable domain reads SAVISQKPSRDICQRGTSLTIQCQVDSQVTMMFWYRQQPGQSLTLIATANQGSEATYESGFVIDKFPISRPNLTFSTLTVSNMSPEDSSIYLCSVEGPGTNTIYFGEGSWLTVV.

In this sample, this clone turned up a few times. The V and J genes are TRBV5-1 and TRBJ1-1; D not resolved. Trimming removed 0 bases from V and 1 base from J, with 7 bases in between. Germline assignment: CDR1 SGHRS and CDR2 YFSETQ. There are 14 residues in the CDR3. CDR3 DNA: TGCGCCAGCAGCTTGGGTCCGGGGAACACTGAAGCTTTCTTT. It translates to CASSLGPGNTEAFF.

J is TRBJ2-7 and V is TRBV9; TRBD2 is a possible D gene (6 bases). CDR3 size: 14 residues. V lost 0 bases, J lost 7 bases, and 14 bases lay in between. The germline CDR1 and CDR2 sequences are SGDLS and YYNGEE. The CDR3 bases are TGTGCCAGCAGCGTAGTGGGGGAAGGAGGGGAGCAGTACTTC. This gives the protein CASSVVGEGGEQYF.

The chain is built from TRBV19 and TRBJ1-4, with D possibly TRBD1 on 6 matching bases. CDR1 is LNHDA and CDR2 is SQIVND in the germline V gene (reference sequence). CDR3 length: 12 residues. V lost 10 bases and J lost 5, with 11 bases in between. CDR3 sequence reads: CAIQGWNEKLFF. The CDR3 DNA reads TGTGCCATCCAGGGGTGGAATGAAAAACTGTTTTTT.